This is a list of T cell receptor beta chains from one sample in a study of blood T cell repertoires in COVID-19. This table comes from immunoSEQ multiplex PCR, and its TCRdb copy is limited to in-frame clones, with some not included. Counted here are hundreds of thousands of clones, around 88% occurring once; the ten biggest clones make up around 4.4%. Sequencing input: peripheral blood. The receptors stem from a woman in her thirties with acute or convalescent COVID-19. CDR3s include the opening cysteine and the closing phenylalanine or tryptophan. The D gene is left open where the match is weak. Rows may omit the clone size; those that give it use once, few, many or a size class.

V gene	D gene	clone size	J gene	CDR3 protein	CDR3 DNA
TRBV11-1	TRBD1	.	TRBJ1-1	CASSLPRGTEAFF	TGTGCCAGCAGCTTACCCAGGGGGACTGAAGCTTTCTTT
TRBV18	.	.	TRBJ1-2	CASSPPVLQGGYTF	TGTGCCAGCTCACCACCGGTTCTTCAGGGTGGCTACACCTTC
TRBV5-1	.	.	TRBJ1-1	CASSLAAGMGAEAFF	TGCGCCAGCAGCTTGGCGGCAGGGATGGGTGCTGAAGCTTTCTTT
TRBV11-2	.	.	TRBJ1-6	CASSLSGPNSPLHF	TGTGCCAGCAGCTTGTCGGGTCCCAATTCACCCCTCCACTTT
TRBV12-3/TRBV12-4	.	.	TRBJ1-1	CASSRTVNTEAFF	TGTGCCAGCAGTCGGACAGTGAACACTGAAGCTTTCTTT
TRBV7-8	TRBD1	once	TRBJ1-2	CASSLAGTGVNYGYTF	TGTGCCAGCAGCTTAGCGGGAACAGGGGTCAACTATGGCTACACCTTC
TRBV27	TRBD1	.	TRBJ1-6	CASSLSAGGSSPLHF	TGTGCCAGCAGTTTATCGGCAGGGGGCAGCTCACCCCTCCACTTT
TRBV18	TRBD1	.	TRBJ1-2	CASSHRDRGESDYGYTF	TGTGCCAGCTCACACCGGGACAGGGGAGAGTCCGACTATGGCTACACCTTC
TRBV28	TRBD1	.	TRBJ1-1	CASTGGGDTEAFF	TGTGCCAGCACTGGAGGGGGCGACACTGAAGCTTTCTTT
TRBV7-6	.	.	TRBJ1-1	CASSLARGGITEAFF	TGTGCCAGCAGCTTAGCACGGGGGGGAATCACTGAAGCTTTCTTT
TRBV5-1	TRBD1	.	TRBJ2-7	CASLQGDEQYF	TGCGCCAGCCTACAGGGGGACGAGCAGTACTTC
TRBV9	TRBD2	.	TRBJ2-1	CASSAGLAGVLGNEQFF	TGTGCCAGCAGCGCGGGACTAGCGGGGGTGCTTGGTAATGAGCAGTTCTTC
TRBV30	.	few	TRBJ1-6	CAWSVLDNNSPLHF	TGTGCCTGGAGTGTATTGGACAATAATTCACCCCTCCACTTT
TRBV4-1	TRBD2	.	TRBJ2-2	CASSPGLAGGPNTGELFF	TGCGCCAGCAGCCCGGGACTAGCGGGGGGGCCGAACACCGGGGAGCTGTTTTTT
TRBV7-9	TRBD1	.	TRBJ2-7	CASSLGGTGTYEQYF	TGTGCCAGCAGCTTAGGTGGGACAGGGACCTACGAGCAGTACTTC
TRBV11-1	.	.	TRBJ2-7	CASSHYTGSKEQYF	TGTGCCAGCAGCCACTACACGGGGTCTAAGGAGCAGTACTTC
TRBV11-2	.	.	TRBJ1-2	CASSSTQGYGYTF	TGTGCCAGCAGCTCCACACAGGGCTATGGCTACACCTTC
TRBV6-6	TRBD1	.	TRBJ2-3	CASSSPGGRGTDTQYF	TGTGCCAGCAGTTCCCCAGGGGGCCGGGGCACAGATACGCAGTATTTT
TRBV29-1	.	.	TRBJ2-5	CSVRPDSQETQYF	TGCAGCGTGCGACCGGACAGCCAAGAGACCCAGTACTTC
TRBV7-8	TRBD1	.	TRBJ2-7	CASSLDRTGGSYEQYF	TGTGCCAGCAGCTTAGACCGGACAGGGGGCTCCTACGAGCAGTACTTC